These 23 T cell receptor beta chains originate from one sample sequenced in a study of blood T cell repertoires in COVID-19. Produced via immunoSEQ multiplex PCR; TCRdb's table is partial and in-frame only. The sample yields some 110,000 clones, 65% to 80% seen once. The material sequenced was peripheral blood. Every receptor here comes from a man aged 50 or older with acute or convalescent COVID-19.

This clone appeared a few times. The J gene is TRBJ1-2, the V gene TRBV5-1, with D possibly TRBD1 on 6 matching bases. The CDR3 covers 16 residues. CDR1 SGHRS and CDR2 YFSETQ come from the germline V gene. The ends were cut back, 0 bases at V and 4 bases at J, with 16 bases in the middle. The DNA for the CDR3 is TGCGCCAGCAGCTTGGGAAACAGGGCCCTCCCCTATGGCTACACCTTC. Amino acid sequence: CASSLGNRALPYGYTF.

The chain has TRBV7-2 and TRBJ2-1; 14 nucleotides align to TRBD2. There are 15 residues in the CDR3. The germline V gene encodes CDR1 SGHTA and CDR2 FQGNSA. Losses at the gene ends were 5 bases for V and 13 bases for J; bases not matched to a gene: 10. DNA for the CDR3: TGTGCCAGCAGCCGCGGGACTAGCGGGAGTGGAGTTCAGTTCTTC. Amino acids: CASSRGTSGSGVQFF.

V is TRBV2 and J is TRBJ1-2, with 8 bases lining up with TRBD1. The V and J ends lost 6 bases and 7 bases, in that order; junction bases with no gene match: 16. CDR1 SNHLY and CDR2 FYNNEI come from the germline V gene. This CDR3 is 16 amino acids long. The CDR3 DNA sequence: TGTGCCAGCAGGCGAATGCGGGGACAGGCGGCCGGTGGCTACACCTTC. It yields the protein CASRRMRGQAAGGYTF.

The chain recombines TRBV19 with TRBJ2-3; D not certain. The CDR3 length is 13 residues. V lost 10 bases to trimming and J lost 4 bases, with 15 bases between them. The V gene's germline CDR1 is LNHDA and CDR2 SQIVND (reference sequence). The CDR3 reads CATNPEASDTQYF. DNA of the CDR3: TGTGCCACCAACCCCGAGGCTTCAGATACGCAGTATTTT.

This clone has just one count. CDR3 sequence reads: CASSPRTGGTEAFF. The CDR3 DNA follows: TGTGCCAGCAGCCCAAGGACAGGGGGCACTGAAGCTTTCTTT. V gene TRBV5-4 combines with J gene TRBJ1-1, with TRBD1 identical over 10 bases. This CDR3 is 14 amino acids long. Germline loops: CDR1 SGHNT, CDR2 YYREEE (reference sequence). V lost 4 bases to trimming and J lost 4 bases; unmatched junction nucleotides: 4. Full variable domain (rest looked up from reference TRBV5-4 and TRBJ1-1): ETGVTQSPTHLIKTRGQQVTLRCSSQSGHNTVSWYQQALGQGPQFIFQYYREEENGRGNFPPRFSGLQFPNYSSELNVNALELDDSALYLCASSPRTGGTEAFFGQGTRLTVV.

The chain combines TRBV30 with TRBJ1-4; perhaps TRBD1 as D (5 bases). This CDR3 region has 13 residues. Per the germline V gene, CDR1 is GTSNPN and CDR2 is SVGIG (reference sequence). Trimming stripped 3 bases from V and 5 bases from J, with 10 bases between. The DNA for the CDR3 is TGTGCCTGGAGGACAGAGAGGAATGAAAAACTGTTTTTT. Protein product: CAWRTERNEKLFF.

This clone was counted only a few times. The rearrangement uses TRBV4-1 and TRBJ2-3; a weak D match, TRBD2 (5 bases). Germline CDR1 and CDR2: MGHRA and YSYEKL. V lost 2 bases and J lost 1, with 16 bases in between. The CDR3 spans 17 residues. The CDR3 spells CASSQPETKGGTDTQYF. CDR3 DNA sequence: TGCGCCAGCAGCCAACCCGAAACCAAGGGAGGCACAGATACGCAGTATTTT.

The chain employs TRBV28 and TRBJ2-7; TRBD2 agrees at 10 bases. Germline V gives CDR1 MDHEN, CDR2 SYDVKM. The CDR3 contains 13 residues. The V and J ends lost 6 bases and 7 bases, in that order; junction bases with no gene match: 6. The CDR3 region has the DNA TGTGCCAGCAGACCGAGCGGGAGGGGAGAGCAGTACTTC. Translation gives CASRPSGRGEQYF.

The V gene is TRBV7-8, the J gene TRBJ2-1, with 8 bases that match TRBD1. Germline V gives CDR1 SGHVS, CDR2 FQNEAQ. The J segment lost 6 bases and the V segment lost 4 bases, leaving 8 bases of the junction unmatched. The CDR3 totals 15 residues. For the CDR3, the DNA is TGTGCCAGCAGCTCCTTGGACAGGGCAGGCAATGAGCAGTTCTTC. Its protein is CASSSLDRAGNEQFF.

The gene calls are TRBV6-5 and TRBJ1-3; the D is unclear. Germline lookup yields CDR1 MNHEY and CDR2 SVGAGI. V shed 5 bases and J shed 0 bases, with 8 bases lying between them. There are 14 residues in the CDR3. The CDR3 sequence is CASSLSHSGNTIYF. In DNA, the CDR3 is TGTGCCAGCAGTCTAAGTCACTCTGGAAACACCATATATTTT.

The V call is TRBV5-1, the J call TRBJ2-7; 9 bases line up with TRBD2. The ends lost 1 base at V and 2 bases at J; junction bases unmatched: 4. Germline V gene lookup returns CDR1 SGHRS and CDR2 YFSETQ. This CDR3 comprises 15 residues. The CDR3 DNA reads TGCGCCAGCAGCTTGCAAGCGGGAGGTACCTACGAGCAGTACTTC. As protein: CASSLQAGGTYEQYF.

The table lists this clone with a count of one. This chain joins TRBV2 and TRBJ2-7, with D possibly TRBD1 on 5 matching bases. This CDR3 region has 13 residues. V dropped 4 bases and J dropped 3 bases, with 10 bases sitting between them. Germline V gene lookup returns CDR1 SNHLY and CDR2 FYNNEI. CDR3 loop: CASSATGDYEQYF. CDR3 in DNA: TGTGCCAGCAGTGCAACAGGTGACTACGAGCAGTACTTC.

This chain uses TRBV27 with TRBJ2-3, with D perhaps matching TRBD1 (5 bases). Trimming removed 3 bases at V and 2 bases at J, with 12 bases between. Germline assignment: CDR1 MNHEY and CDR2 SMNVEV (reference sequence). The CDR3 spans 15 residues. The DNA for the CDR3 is TGTGCCAGCAGTTTGGACACTTCCAACACAGATACGCAGTATTTT. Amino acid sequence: CASSLDTSNTDTQYF.

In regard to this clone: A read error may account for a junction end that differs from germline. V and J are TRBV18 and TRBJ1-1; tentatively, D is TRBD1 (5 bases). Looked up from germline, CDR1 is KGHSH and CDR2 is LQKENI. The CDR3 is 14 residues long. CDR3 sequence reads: CASSPRGREAEAFF. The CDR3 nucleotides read TGTGCCAGCTCGCCACGGGGCAGGGAGGCTGAAGCTTTCTTT.

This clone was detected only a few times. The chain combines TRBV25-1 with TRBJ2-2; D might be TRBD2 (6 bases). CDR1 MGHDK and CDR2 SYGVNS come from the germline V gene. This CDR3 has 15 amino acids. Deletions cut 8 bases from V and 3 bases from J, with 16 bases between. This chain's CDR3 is CASHFGGRDTGELFF. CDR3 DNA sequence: TGTGCCAGCCATTTCGGGGGACGCGACACCGGGGAGCTGTTTTTT. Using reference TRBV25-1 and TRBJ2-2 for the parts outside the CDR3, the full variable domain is EADIYQTPRYLVIGTGKKITLECSQTMGHDKMYWYQQDPGMELHLIHYSYGVNSTEKGDLSSESTVSRIRTEHFPLTLESARPSHTSQYLCASHFGGRDTGELFFGEGSRLTVL.

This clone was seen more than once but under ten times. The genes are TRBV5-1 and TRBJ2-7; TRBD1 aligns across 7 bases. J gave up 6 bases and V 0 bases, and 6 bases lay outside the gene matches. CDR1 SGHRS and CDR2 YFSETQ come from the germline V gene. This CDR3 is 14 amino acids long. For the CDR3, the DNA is TGCGCCAGCAGCTTGGGACAGGGTGTGGGCGAGCAGTACTTC. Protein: CASSLGQGVGEQYF.

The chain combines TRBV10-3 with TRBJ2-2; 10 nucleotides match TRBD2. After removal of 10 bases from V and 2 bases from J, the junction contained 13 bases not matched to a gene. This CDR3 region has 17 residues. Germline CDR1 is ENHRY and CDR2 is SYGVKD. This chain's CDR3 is CATTAGASGGNTGELFF. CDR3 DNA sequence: TGTGCCACCACGGCGGGGGCTAGCGGGGGAAACACCGGGGAGCTGTTTTTT.

The CDR3 coding sequence is TGTGCCAGCAGGACTAGCGGGAAGAATGAGCAGTTCTTC. Amino acids: CASRTSGKNEQFF. The chain recombines TRBV6-5 with TRBJ2-1, with TRBD2 identical over 11 bases. Germline assignment: CDR1 MNHEY and CDR2 SVGAGI. With 6 bases clipped from V and 7 bases from J, the junction kept 2 bases outside the gene matches. The CDR3 runs 13 residues.

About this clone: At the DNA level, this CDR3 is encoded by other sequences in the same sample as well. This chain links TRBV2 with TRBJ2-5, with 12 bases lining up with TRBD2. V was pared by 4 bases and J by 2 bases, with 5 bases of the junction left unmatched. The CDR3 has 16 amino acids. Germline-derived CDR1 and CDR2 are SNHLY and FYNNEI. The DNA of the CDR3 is TGTGCCAGCAGTGTAAGACTAGCGGGGGCACAAGAGACCCAGTACTTC. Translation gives CASSVRLAGAQETQYF. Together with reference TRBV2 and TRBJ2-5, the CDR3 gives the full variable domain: EPEVTQTPSHQVTQMGQEVILRCVPISNHLYFYWYRQILGQKVEFLVSFYNNEISEKSEIFDDQFSVERPDGSNFTLKIRSTKLEDSAMYFCASSVRLAGAQETQYFGPGTRLLVL.

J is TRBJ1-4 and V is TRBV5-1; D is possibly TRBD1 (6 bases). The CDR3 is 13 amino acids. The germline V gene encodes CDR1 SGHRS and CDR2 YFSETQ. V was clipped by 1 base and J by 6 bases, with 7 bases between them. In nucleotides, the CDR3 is TGCGCCAGCAGCTTGTGGACAGATGAAAAACTGTTTTTT. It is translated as CASSLWTDEKLFF.

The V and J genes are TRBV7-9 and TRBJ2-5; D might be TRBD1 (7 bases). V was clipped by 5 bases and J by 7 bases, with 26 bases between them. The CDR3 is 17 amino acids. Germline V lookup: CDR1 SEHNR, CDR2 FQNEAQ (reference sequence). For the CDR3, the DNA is TGTGCCAGCAGCCCGCAGGGGGGACCGTTGGCGAAAGGGACCCAGTACTTC. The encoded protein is CASSPQGGPLAKGTQYF.

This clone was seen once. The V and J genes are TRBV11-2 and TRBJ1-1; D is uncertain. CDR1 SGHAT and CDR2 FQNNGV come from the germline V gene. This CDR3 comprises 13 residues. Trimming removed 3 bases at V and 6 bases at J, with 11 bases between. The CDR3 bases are TGTGCCAGCAGCTTTCTGAGCCGCTCTGAAGCTTTCTTT. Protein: CASSFLSRSEAFF.

For the CDR3, the DNA is TGTGCCAGCAGAGAGGGATCCTACGAGCAGTACTTC. This encodes CASREGSYEQYF. The rearrangement uses TRBV13 and TRBJ2-7; D possibly corresponds to TRBD2 (5 bases). This CDR3 is 12 amino acids long. The germline CDR1 and CDR2 sequences are PRHDT and FYEKMQ (reference sequence). The ends were cut back, 6 bases at V and 1 base at J, with 7 bases in the middle.